Below, 25 T cell receptor beta chains from the same sample are listed, as sequenced in a study of Ad26.COV2.S vaccination and SARS-CoV-2 variants. TCRdb keeps only in-frame clones here, not all; method: immunoSEQ multiplex PCR. Counted here are just under 250,000 clones, around 89% occurring once; the ten biggest clones make up about 10%. Treatment reported: around 19 received Ad26.COV2.S at low or high dose, single or two shots; several received placebo; per-sample allocation not given. Repertoires come from day 63 after the first vaccine or placebo injection. The specimen was peripheral blood, collected in a trial of Ad26.COV2.S vaccine versus placebo. These receptor sequences come from a person aged 18-65 years who received the Ad26.COV2.S COVID-19 vaccine or a placebo.

The chain carries TRBV7-2 and TRBJ2-3; unclear D gene. There are 16 residues in the CDR3. The germline V and J ends were trimmed by 7 bases and 0 bases, with 17 bases remaining between them. From germline, CDR1 is SGHTA and CDR2 FQGNSA. Written as DNA, the CDR3 is TGTGCCAGCAAGAAGATTGGGCGAACTAGCACAGATACGCAGTATTTT. As protein: CASKKIGRTSTDTQYF. The full variable domain, completed using reference TRBV7-2 and TRBJ2-3, is GAGVSQSPSNKVTEKGKDVELRCDPISGHTALYWYRQSLGQGLEFLIYFQGNSAPDKSGLPSDRFSAERTGGSVSTLTIQRTQQEDSAVYLCASKKIGRTSTDTQYFGPGTRLTVL.

This clone was seen more than once but under ten times. The same CDR3 is also encoded by other DNA sequences in this sample. This sequence joins TRBV11-2 and TRBJ2-5, with D tentatively TRBD1 (5 bases). CDR1 and CDR2 (germline): SGHAT, FQNNGV. The CDR3 has 13 amino acids. V shed 1 base and J shed 5 bases, with 8 bases lying between them. Written as DNA, the CDR3 is TGTGCCAGCAGCTTAGGGGCAGGGGAGACCCAGTACTTC. Translation: CASSLGAGETQYF.

The chain couples TRBV7-6 to TRBJ2-5, with 8 bases aligning to TRBD1. CDR3 size: 15 residues. Germline loops: CDR1 SGHVS, CDR2 FNYEAQ. Losses at the gene ends were 4 bases for V and 4 bases for J; bases not matched to a gene: 8. In nucleotides, the CDR3 is TGTGCCAGCAGCTCCTACAGGGGGTCGAGAGAGACCCAGTACTTC. Residues: CASSSYRGSRETQYF.

V gene TRBV7-2 combines with J gene TRBJ1-4, with TRBD1 as a possible D gene (5 bases). V lost 5 bases and J lost 4, with 11 bases in between. Germline V gives CDR1 SGHTA, CDR2 FQGNSA. CDR3 length equals 14 residues. CDR3 region: CASSPGRFNEKLFF. The CDR3 bases are TGTGCCAGCAGCCCGGGACGGTTTAATGAAAAACTGTTTTTT.

The chain employs TRBV3-1 (or the pseudogene TRBV3-2) and TRBJ1-4; 7 bases map to TRBD1. Germline V CDR1 and CDR2: LGHDT, YNNKEL (reference sequence). The CDR3 length is 19 residues. J lost 7 bases, V lost 4 bases, and 21 bases had no gene match. CDR3 DNA sequence: TGTGCCAGCAGCCTAAGGGGTGGTGACAGGGACAGCGTTGCTGAAAAACTGTTTTTT. As protein: CASSLRGGDRDSVAEKLFF.

The chain is built from TRBV7-3 and TRBJ2-1, with 14 bases aligning to TRBD2. The germline V gene has CDR1 SGHTA and CDR2 FQGTGA. The CDR3 is 16 residues long. Trimming took 5 bases from V and 12 from J; bases not matched to a gene: 12. CDR3 sequence: CASSPQAGLAGEGQFF. The CDR3 DNA reads as TGTGCCAGCAGCCCGCAAGCGGGACTAGCGGGAGAGGGGCAGTTCTTC.

The rearrangement joins TRBV7-2 to TRBJ1-4; the D gene is possibly TRBD1 (5 bases). From germline, CDR1 is SGHTA and CDR2 FQGNSA. The CDR3 sequence is 14 residues long. With 3 bases removed from V and 6 bases from J, the gap between germline ends came to 11 bases. CDR3 amino acids: CASSFSGRHEKLFF. The DNA of the CDR3 is TGTGCCAGCAGCTTCTCGGGGCGCCATGAAAAACTGTTTTTT.

In this sample, this clone turned up once. The V call is TRBV29-1, the J call TRBJ2-7, with 7 bases identical to TRBD2. Germline V lookup: CDR1 SQVTM, CDR2 ANQGSEA. With V trimmed by 3 bases and J by 5 bases, 10 bases remained unmatched. The CDR3 extends over 14 amino acids. The CDR3 reads CSVERSGISNEQYF. The CDR3 region has the DNA TGCAGCGTTGAGAGGAGCGGGATAAGCAACGAGCAGTACTTC.

The V and J genes are TRBV30 and TRBJ2-3; D might be TRBD1 (5 bases). CDR1 GTSNPN and CDR2 SVGIG come from the germline V gene (reference sequence). The CDR3 has 14 amino acids. The V end was cut by 7 bases, the J end by 0 bases, with 14 bases between. CDR3 sequence: CAYAGILSTDTQYF. CDR3 in DNA: TGTGCCTACGCAGGGATACTAAGCACAGATACGCAGTATTTT. Variable domain in full (rest from reference TRBV30 and TRBJ2-3): SQTIHQWPATLVQPVGSPLSLECTVEGTSNPNLYWYRQAAGRGLQLLFYSVGIGQISSEVPQNLSASRPQDRQFILSSKKLLLSDSGFYLCAYAGILSTDTQYFGPGTRLTVL.

This clone was detected once. The rearrangement links TRBV3-1 (or the pseudogene TRBV3-2) to TRBJ2-1, with 9 bases fitting TRBD2. V was pared by 8 bases and J by 4 bases, with 6 bases of the junction left unmatched. The CDR3 has 14 residues. Per germline, CDR1 LGHDT and CDR2 YNNKEL (reference sequence). CDR3 DNA: TGTGCCAGCGGTACTAGCGGGCAGTACAATGAGCAGTTCTTC. The encoded protein is CASGTSGQYNEQFF.

The chain couples TRBV5-1 to TRBJ2-1; the match to TRBD2 covers 13 bases. In germline, CDR1 is SGHRS, CDR2 YFSETQ. The V segment lost 2 bases and the J segment 8 bases; nucleotides outside the gene matches: 4. This CDR3 comprises 15 residues. The CDR3 coding sequence is TGCGCCAGCAGCTTCGGACTAGCGGGAGTGGATGAGCAGTTCTTC. Its translation is CASSFGLAGVDEQFF.

V usage is TRBV28 and J usage is TRBJ2-4; no definite D call. The germline CDR1 and CDR2 sequences are MDHEN and SYDVKM. This CDR3 has 13 residues. V was trimmed by 10 bases and J by 8 bases, leaving 18 bases between them. The CDR3 loop reads CATSDPPLYIQYF. The CDR3 DNA sequence: TGTGCCACCTCGGACCCCCCTCTATACATTCAGTACTTC.

The V and J genes are TRBV6-5 and TRBJ1-1, with 9 positions matching TRBD1. This CDR3 is 15 amino acids long. V was pared by 6 bases and J by 1 base, with 6 bases of the junction left unmatched. Germline loops: CDR1 MNHEY, CDR2 SVGAGI. The DNA for the CDR3 is TGTGCCAGCAGCCCACAGGGGGCGCGGAACACTGAAGCTTTCTTT. Protein sequence: CASSPQGARNTEAFF.

The chain combines TRBV28 with TRBJ1-5; D unclear. This CDR3 comprises 14 residues. CDR1 and CDR2 (germline): MDHEN, SYDVKM. V was pared by 4 bases and J by 4 bases, with 11 bases between. Written as DNA, the CDR3 is TGTGCCAGCAGTTCGGGCCCTTGGAATCAGCCCCAGCATTTT. Its protein is CASSSGPWNQPQHF.

The chain couples TRBV3-1 (or the pseudogene TRBV3-2) to TRBJ2-7; D remains unclear. Germline CDR1 is LGHDT and CDR2 is YNNKEL (reference sequence). V lost 0 bases to trimming and J lost 2 bases, with 8 bases between them. The CDR3 totals 14 residues. The CDR3 loop is CASSQDPVTYEQYF. The CDR3 nucleotides read TGTGCCAGCAGCCAAGATCCAGTAACCTACGAGCAGTACTTC.

The chain couples TRBV2 to TRBJ2-2; the D gene is possibly TRBD1 (6 bases). Germline assignment: CDR1 SNHLY and CDR2 FYNNEI. CDR3 length: 13 amino acids. V was cut by 6 bases and J by 4 bases, with 9 bases left in between. The CDR3 protein is CASRDSSTGELFF. The CDR3 DNA reads TGTGCCAGCAGGGACAGCAGCACCGGGGAGCTGTTTTTT.

The chain uses TRBV11-2 and TRBJ1-2; maybe TRBD1 (5 bases). This CDR3 is built from 14 residues. Germline CDR1 is SGHAT and CDR2 is FQNNGV. V shed 5 bases and J shed 4 bases, with 14 bases lying between them. The CDR3 nucleotides read TGTGCCAGCAGCCCTGGACAAGCCCTCTATGGCTACACCTTC. The encoded protein is CASSPGQALYGYTF. The entire variable domain, with the rest obtained from reference TRBV11-2 and TRBJ1-2, is as follows: EAGVAQSPRYKIIEKRQSVAFWCNPISGHATLYWYQQILGQGPKLLIQFQNNGVVDDSQLPKDRFSAERLKGVDSTLKIQPAKLEDSAVYLCASSPGQALYGYTFGSGTRLTVV.

This clone came up a few times. The CDR3: CASSPPAGTRGNIQYF. DNA for the CDR3: TGTGCCAGTAGTCCTCCGGCCGGGACACGGGGGAACATTCAGTACTTC. This chain joins TRBV19 and TRBJ2-4, with D possibly being TRBD1 or TRBD2 (6 bases each). The CDR3 extends over 16 amino acids. V lost 5 bases and J lost 7, with 21 bases in between. Germline V gene lookup returns CDR1 LNHDA and CDR2 SQIVND (reference sequence).

The chain is built from TRBV7-3 and TRBJ1-2; 8 positions agree with TRBD1. CDR1 is SGHTA, CDR2 FQGTGA, per germline. CDR3 size: 18 residues. J lost 5 bases, V lost 5 bases, and 19 bases had no gene match. CDR3 nucleotide sequence: TGTGCCAGCAGCCCTCAGGGGGCCTCGGGGATTAACCCATATGGCTACACCTTC. Translated: CASSPQGASGINPYGYTF.

The chain is built from TRBV29-1 and TRBJ1-5, with 7 bases fitting TRBD1. The length of the CDR3 is 14 residues. Germline-derived CDR1 and CDR2 are SQVTM and ANQGSEA. V lost 4 bases, J lost 4 bases, and 7 bases stayed unmatched. The CDR3 DNA reads as TGCAGCGTTGTGGAGGGGGCAAGGAATCAGCCCCAGCATTTT. Translation: CSVVEGARNQPQHF. Complete variable domain (other parts from reference TRBV29-1 and TRBJ1-5): SAVISQKPSRDICQRGTSLTIQCQVDSQVTMMFWYRQQPGQSLTLIATANQGSEATYESGFVIDKFPISRPNLTFSTLTVSNMSPEDSSIYLCSVVEGARNQPQHFGDGTRLSIL.

The rearrangement links TRBV7-2 to TRBJ2-7; tentatively, D is TRBD2 (5 bases). Trimming stripped 2 bases from V and 3 bases from J, with 8 bases between. The CDR3 consists of 13 residues. CDR1 is SGHTA, CDR2 FQGNSA, per germline. CDR3 sequence reads: CASSLYSVYEQYF. The CDR3 DNA reads TGTGCCAGCAGCTTATATAGCGTCTACGAGCAGTACTTC.

The chain has TRBV7-2 and TRBJ2-7; D ambiguous. This CDR3 region has 14 residues. The germline V gene has CDR1 SGHTA and CDR2 FQGNSA. V was cut by 5 bases and J by 0 bases, with 11 bases left in between. The CDR3 DNA sequence: TGTGCCAGCAGCCCCGATCTGTTCTCCTACGAGCAGTACTTC. Translated: CASSPDLFSYEQYF.

The chain uses TRBV4-2 and TRBJ2-3; 9 nucleotides line up with TRBD2. The V gene end was trimmed by 0 bases and the J gene end by 6 bases; junction bases not matched to a gene: 10. Germline CDR1 LGHNA, CDR2 YNFKEQ. The CDR3 is made up of 17 amino acids. The CDR3 nucleotides are TGTGCCAGCAGCCAAGACTTTAGCGGGGGCCCTTTGGATACGCAGTATTTT. Amino acids: CASSQDFSGGPLDTQYF.

This chain links TRBV6-5 with TRBJ1-5, with 9 bases fitting TRBD1. Trimming removed 0 bases from V and 7 bases from J; junction bases left unmatched: 7. The germline V gene encodes CDR1 MNHEY and CDR2 SVGAGI. The CDR3 extends over 16 amino acids. The CDR3 DNA follows: TGTGCCAGCAGTTACTCGGGACAGGGCACCGGCCAGCCCCAGCATTTT. Translation: CASSYSGQGTGQPQHF.

The genes are TRBV29-1 and TRBJ1-2; no definite D call. CDR1 is SQVTM, CDR2 ANQGSEA, per germline. The V end was cut by 0 bases, the J end by 4 bases, with 6 bases between. This CDR3 spans 12 amino acids. The CDR3 sequence: CSVEDLSYGYTF. CDR3 bases: TGCAGCGTTGAAGATCTCAGCTATGGCTACACCTTC.